These 21 T cell receptor beta chains were all obtained from the same sample, sequenced in a study of cytomegalovirus exposure and HLA in healthy donors (dated by TCRdb to about 2017). Libraries were prepared through the immunoSEQ multiplex PCR assay. A mixture of 60 forward primers for TCR Vbeta segments and 13 reverse primers for TCR Jbeta segments was used in the multiplex PCR. This is the immuneACCESS table as TCRdb keeps it, with only in-frame sequences that have V and J called. A part of the clones is gone; compared with another copy, unresolved V genes explain less than half, and the rest is unexplained. The sample contains over 95,000 clones, around three quarters of them found a single time. Together, the top ten hold 2% to 2.5% of the sample. The sequenced sample was PBMCs. The receptor source for this set is a human donor in good health.

This chain links TRBV5-1 with TRBJ2-1; 8 bases are a match to TRBD2. The J segment lost 4 bases and the V segment lost 4 bases, leaving 10 bases of the junction unmatched. Germline loops: CDR1 SGHRS, CDR2 YFSETQ. CDR3 size: 16 residues. For the CDR3, the DNA is TGCGCCAGCAGCGACCTGACTAGCGCACAATACAATGAGCAGTTCTTC. Translated, it gives CASSDLTSAQYNEQFF.

This clone was seen a single time. The chain combines TRBV27 with TRBJ1-1; unclear D gene. This CDR3 region has 13 residues. CDR1 and CDR2 (germline): MNHEY, SMNVEV (reference sequence). V was trimmed by 5 bases and J by 11 bases, leaving 18 bases between them. CDR3 loop: CASSPRAQTSAFF. CDR3 bases: TGTGCCAGCAGTCCGCGGGCTCAAACGTCGGCTTTCTTT.

This clone showed up just a few times. CDR3 sequence reads: CAGGDRYTGELFF. The CDR3 nucleotides read TGTGCCGGAGGGGACAGGTACACCGGGGAGCTGTTTTTT. The chain employs TRBV7-9 and TRBJ2-2; TRBD1 matches 8 bases. CDR3 length: 13 residues. Germline values: CDR1 SEHNR, CDR2 FQNEAQ (reference sequence). V gave up 11 bases and J gave up 3 bases; unmatched junction bases: 5. The complete variable domain, with remaining parts taken from reference TRBV7-9 and TRBJ2-2, reads DTGVSQNPRHKITKRGQNVTFRCDPISEHNRLYWYRQTLGQGPEFLTYFQNEAQLEKSRLLSDRFSAERPKGSFSTLEIQRTEQGDSAMYLCAGGDRYTGELFFGEGSRLTVL.

This rearrangement joins TRBV5-1 to TRBJ2-5, with 10 bases matching TRBD2. The CDR3 runs to 15 residues. Germline CDR1 and CDR2: SGHRS and YFSETQ. The trim removed 1 base at V and 5 bases at J, leaving 5 bases unmatched. The CDR3 reads CASSLYGTSEETQYF. In nucleotides, the CDR3 is TGCGCCAGCAGCTTGTACGGGACTAGCGAGGAGACCCAGTACTTC.

This clone turned up a few times. The chain links TRBV30 to TRBJ1-2; D gene unclear. Germline V gene sequence: CDR1 GTSNPN, CDR2 SVGIG (reference sequence). This CDR3 region has 11 residues. V was clipped by 5 bases and J by 8 bases, with 12 bases between them. CDR3 nucleotide sequence: TGTGCCTGGCTCAACTCGTGGGGCTACACCTTC. Translated: CAWLNSWGYTF.

The chain uses TRBV2 and TRBJ2-6; D is uncertain. The CDR3 loop spans 15 amino acids. CDR1 and CDR2 (germline): SNHLY, FYNNEI. Trimming cost V 7 bases and J 3 bases, with 13 bases left between them. As DNA, the CDR3 is TGTGCCAGCACCATGACTCGCAGTGGGGCCAACGTCCTGACTTTC. Translation: CASTMTRSGANVLTF.

The rearrangement uses TRBV28 and TRBJ2-7; TRBD1 matches 8 bases. Germline loops: CDR1 MDHEN, CDR2 SYDVKM. J gave up 0 bases and V 10 bases, and 5 bases lay outside the gene matches. The CDR3 is 13 amino acids. CDR3 bases: TGTGCCACCTGGACAGGGAACTCCTACGAGCAGTACTTC. Amino acid sequence: CATWTGNSYEQYF.

This chain connects TRBV6-5 to TRBJ1-2; 9 bases line up with TRBD1. The CDR3 totals 13 residues. The junction had 6 bases not matched to a gene; V was cut back by 9 bases and J by 4 bases. Germline V lookup: CDR1 MNHEY, CDR2 SVGAGI. The CDR3 here is CARNRGRVYGYTF. CDR3 nucleotides: TGTGCCAGAAACAGGGGGCGCGTCTATGGCTACACCTTC.

V gene TRBV29-1 combines with J gene TRBJ2-3; TRBD2 agrees at 14 bases. This CDR3 comprises 19 residues. V gave up 6 bases and J gave up 0 bases; unmatched junction bases: 14. CDR1 is SQVTM, CDR2 ANQGSEA, per germline. The CDR3 reads CSVPAGLAGGPTSTDTQYF. In DNA, the CDR3 is TGCAGCGTGCCCGCTGGACTAGCGGGGGGCCCGACAAGCACAGATACGCAGTATTTT.

The chain combines TRBV7-7 with TRBJ2-1, with D possibly TRBD2 on 6 matching bases. The germline V and J ends were trimmed by 5 bases and 5 bases, with 13 bases remaining between them. Looked up from germline, CDR1 is SSHAT and CDR2 is FNYEAQ (reference sequence). The CDR3 is 14 amino acids. Here the CDR3 reads CASSLGGPDNEQFF. The CDR3 coding sequence is TGTGCCAGCAGCCTCGGGGGTCCCGACAATGAGCAGTTCTTC.

V and J are TRBV7-2 and TRBJ1-5, with a possible D match to TRBD1 (5 bases). CDR3 length: 14 amino acids. V lost 0 bases and J 7 bases, leaving 10 bases between the germline ends. In germline, CDR1 is SGHTA, CDR2 FQGNSA. The CDR3 spells CASSLAREDQPQHF. DNA of the CDR3: TGTGCCAGCAGCTTAGCCAGGGAAGACCAGCCCCAGCATTTT.

The genes are TRBV6-1 and TRBJ1-4; 9 bases are shared with TRBD1. CDR3 length equals 15 residues. CDR1 and CDR2 (germline): MNHNS, SASEGT. V lost 6 bases to trimming and J lost 8 bases; unmatched junction nucleotides: 10. The CDR3 is CASSLSRTGAEKLFF. The CDR3 region has the DNA TGTGCCAGCAGCCTATCCCGGACAGGGGCGGAAAAACTGTTTTTT.

The chain has TRBV19 and TRBJ2-5; 8 bases line up with TRBD1. V lost 6 bases to trimming and J lost 4 bases; unmatched junction nucleotides: 10. The germline V gene has CDR1 LNHDA and CDR2 SQIVND (reference sequence). The CDR3 covers 15 residues. CDR3 sequence: CASRIRTGPGETQYF. In nucleotides, the CDR3 is TGTGCCAGTAGGATTCGGACAGGGCCCGGAGAGACCCAGTACTTC.

This clone was seen only a few times. The chain carries TRBV21-1 and TRBJ1-6; the listed D gene, TRBD1, was not tested against the DNA. TRBV21-1 is recorded as a pseudogene. The CDR3 sequence is 13 residues long. CDR3: CARAGTANSPLHF. The CDR3 DNA follows: TGTGCTCGCGCGGGGACAGCGAATTCACCCCTCCACTTT.

This sequence joins TRBV5-6 and TRBJ2-1; 7 nucleotides agree with TRBD1. This CDR3 has 15 residues. V was clipped by 3 bases and J by 4 bases; unmatched bases: 7. CDR1 and CDR2 (germline): SGHDT, YYEEEE. The CDR3 DNA reads TGTGCCAGCAGCTCATGGACAGGAGATTACAATGAGCAGTTCTTC. Translated: CASSSWTGDYNEQFF.

This chain joins TRBV5-6 and TRBJ2-1; 10 bases agree with TRBD2. V was pared by 4 bases and J by 5 bases, with 9 bases of the junction left unmatched. The CDR3 runs to 16 residues. Germline values: CDR1 SGHDT, CDR2 YYEEEE. CDR3 coding DNA: TGTGCCAGCAGCGATTGCGCCGGACTAGCGGACAATGAGCAGTTCTTC. The encoded protein is CASSDCAGLADNEQFF.

The count of this clone is one. The J gene is TRBJ2-7, the V gene TRBV5-4; 7 nucleotides align to TRBD1. CDR3 size: 16 residues. The junction had 12 bases not matched to a gene; V was cut back by 4 bases and J by 2 bases. Germline V gives CDR1 SGHNT, CDR2 YYREEE (reference sequence). In DNA form, the CDR3 reads TGTGCCAGCAGCCGGGCCTCGACAGGGATCCCCTACGAGCAGTACTTC. This sequence encodes CASSRASTGIPYEQYF.

This clone was recorded a few times. The V and J genes are TRBV29-1 and TRBJ1-6, with 8 bases aligning to TRBD1. The CDR3 is 14 residues long. Germline-derived CDR1 and CDR2 are SQVTM and ANQGSEA. V shed 5 bases and J 9 bases; nucleotides not matched to a gene: 9. The CDR3 region has the DNA TGCAGCGTTCGGCTGGACAGGGCGGGTTCACCCCTCCACTTT. Its translation is CSVRLDRAGSPLHF.

This rearrangement joins TRBV2 to TRBJ2-5, with a tentative D call TRBD2 (6 bases). CDR3 length: 14 amino acids. Germline V gene lookup returns CDR1 SNHLY and CDR2 FYNNEI. V lost 3 bases and J lost 4, with 12 bases in between. The CDR3 spells CASSDWGVGETQYF. As DNA, the CDR3 is TGTGCCAGCAGTGATTGGGGGGTTGGAGAGACCCAGTACTTC.

V gene TRBV6-6 combines with J gene TRBJ2-2; a possible D gene is TRBD2 (6 bases). This CDR3 comprises 15 residues. Trimming cost V 5 bases and J 5 bases, with 15 bases left between them. CDR1 is MNHNY and CDR2 is SVGAGI in the germline V gene (reference sequence). The CDR3 here is CASSAGRELTGELFF. In nucleotides, the CDR3 is TGTGCCAGCAGTGCGGGACGGGAACTGACCGGGGAGCTGTTTTTT.

This clone was recorded a few times. The V gene is TRBV15, the J gene TRBJ2-1; D perhaps matches TRBD2 (6 bases). CDR3 length equals 16 residues. Germline V lookup: CDR1 LNHNV, CDR2 YYDKDF (reference sequence). V was cut by 1 base and J by 6 bases, with 16 bases left in between. This CDR3 reads CATSRAGASLGNEQFF. DNA for the CDR3: TGTGCCACCAGCAGAGCGGGAGCATCTCTGGGCAATGAGCAGTTCTTC.